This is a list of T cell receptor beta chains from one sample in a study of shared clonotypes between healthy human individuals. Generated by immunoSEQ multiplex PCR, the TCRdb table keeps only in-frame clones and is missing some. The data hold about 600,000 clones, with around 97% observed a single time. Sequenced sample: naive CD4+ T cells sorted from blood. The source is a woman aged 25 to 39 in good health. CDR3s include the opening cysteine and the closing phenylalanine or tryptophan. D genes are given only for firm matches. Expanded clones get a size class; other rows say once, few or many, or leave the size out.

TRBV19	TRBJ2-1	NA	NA	TGTGCCAGTAGTATCGGCCTTTTCGGGAATGAGCAGTTCTTC	CASSIGLFGNEQFF
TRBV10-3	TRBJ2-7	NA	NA	TGTGCCATCAGCAACCGAGGGGGTTCTAACTACGAGCAGTACTTC	CAISNRGGSNYEQYF
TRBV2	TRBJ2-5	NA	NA	TGTGCCAGCTCTGGATCCCGGGAGACCCAGTACTTC	CASSGSRETQYF
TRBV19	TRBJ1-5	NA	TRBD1	TGTGCCAGTAGTATAGTGACAGGGAATCAGCCCCAGCATTTT	CASSIVTGNQPQHF
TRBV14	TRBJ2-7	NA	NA	TGTGCCAGCAGCCAAGGCCTCTACGAGCAGTACTTC	CASSQGLYEQYF
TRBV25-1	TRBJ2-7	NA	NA	TGTGCCAGCAGTCCCCCGATCGGGTACGAGCAGTACTTC	CASSPPIGYEQYF
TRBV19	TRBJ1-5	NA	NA	TGTGCCAGTAGTGTTCCCGGGACGATCAGTCAGCCCCAGCATTTT	CASSVPGTISQPQHF
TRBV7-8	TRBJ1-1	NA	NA	TGTGCCAGCAGCTTAGAGGCACCAGCTTTCTTT	CASSLEAPAFF
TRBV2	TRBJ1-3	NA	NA	TGTGCCAGCAGTGCCCAGGACGCAGGGGAGGTCTCTGGAAACACCATATATTTT	CASSAQDAGEVSGNTIYF
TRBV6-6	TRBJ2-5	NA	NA	TGTGCCATCAAAGGGGTGGAAGAGACCCAGTACTTC	CAIKGVEETQYF
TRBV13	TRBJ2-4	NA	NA	TGTGCCAGCAGCTTAAAGGGGCTTTGGCGAGCGGGAGCCAAAAACATTCAGTACTTC	CASSLKGLWRAGAKNIQYF
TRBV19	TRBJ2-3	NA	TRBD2	TGTGCCAGTAGTGGCGAGGGACTAGCGGGAGGGCAGAACACAGATACGCAGTATTTT	CASSGEGLAGGQNTDTQYF
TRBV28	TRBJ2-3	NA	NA	TGTGCCAGCAGTTCTCTACGGCTAGTTGGTTACGATACGCAGTATTTT	CASSSLRLVGYDTQYF
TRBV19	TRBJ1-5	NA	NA	TGTGCCAGTAGCCCCGGGGGACGTGACAATCAGCCCCAGCATTTT	CASSPGGRDNQPQHF
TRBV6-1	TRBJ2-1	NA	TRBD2	TGTGCCAGCAGTGAATGGGCTAGCGGGAGTAGTGAGCAGTTCTTC	CASSEWASGSSEQFF
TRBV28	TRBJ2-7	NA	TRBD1	TGTGCCAGCAGCCCAGGGGGCGCGCCCTACGAGCAGTACTTC	CASSPGGAPYEQYF
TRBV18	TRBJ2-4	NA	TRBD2	TGTGCCAGCTCACCGGGGGTTAGCGGGGGAGCCAAAAACATTCAGTACTTC	CASSPGVSGGAKNIQYF
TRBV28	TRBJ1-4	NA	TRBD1	TGTGCCAGCAGCCCAGGGACAGCGGGGAATGAAAAACTGTTTTTT	CASSPGTAGNEKLFF
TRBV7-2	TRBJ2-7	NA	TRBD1	TGTGCCAGCAGCTACTCCGGGACAGGGAAAGGTGAGCAGTACTTC	CASSYSGTGKGEQYF
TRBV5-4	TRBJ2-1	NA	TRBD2	TGTGCCAGCAGCTTGGAAGCGGGAGGGCCGGGTGAGCAGTTCTTC	CASSLEAGGPGEQFF
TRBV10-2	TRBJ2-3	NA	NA	TGCGCCAGCAGCACGGGATATAGCACAGATACGCAGTATTTT	CASSTGYSTDTQYF
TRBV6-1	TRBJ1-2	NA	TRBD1	TGTGCCAGCAGGGGACAGGGCATCTATGGCTACACCTTC	CASRGQGIYGYTF
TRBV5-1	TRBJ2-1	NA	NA	TGCGCCAGCAGCTTGGGGCGGGGCGAGCAGTTCTTC	CASSLGRGEQFF
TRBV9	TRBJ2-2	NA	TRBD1	TGTGCCAGCAGCGTAGTTTCAGGGGGACCCGGGGAGCTGTTTTTT	CASSVVSGGPGELFF
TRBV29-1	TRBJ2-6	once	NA	TGCAGCGGTACAGGGTTGGGTAGTGGGGCCAACGTCCTGACTTTC	CSGTGLGSGANVLTF
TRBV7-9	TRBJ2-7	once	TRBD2	TGTGCCAGCAATCCAGCGGGATTCAACGAGCAGTACTTC	CASNPAGFNEQYF
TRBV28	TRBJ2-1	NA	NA	TGTGCCAGCAGTCCGGCAGACTGGAATGAGCAGTTCTTC	CASSPADWNEQFF
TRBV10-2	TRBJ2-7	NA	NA	TGCGCCAGCAGTCGGCTGGGAGTAGCCTACGAGCAGTACTTC	CASSRLGVAYEQYF
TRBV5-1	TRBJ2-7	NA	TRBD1	TGCGCCAGCAGTCCCGGGACAGGGGCCACCTACGAGCAGTACTTC	CASSPGTGATYEQYF